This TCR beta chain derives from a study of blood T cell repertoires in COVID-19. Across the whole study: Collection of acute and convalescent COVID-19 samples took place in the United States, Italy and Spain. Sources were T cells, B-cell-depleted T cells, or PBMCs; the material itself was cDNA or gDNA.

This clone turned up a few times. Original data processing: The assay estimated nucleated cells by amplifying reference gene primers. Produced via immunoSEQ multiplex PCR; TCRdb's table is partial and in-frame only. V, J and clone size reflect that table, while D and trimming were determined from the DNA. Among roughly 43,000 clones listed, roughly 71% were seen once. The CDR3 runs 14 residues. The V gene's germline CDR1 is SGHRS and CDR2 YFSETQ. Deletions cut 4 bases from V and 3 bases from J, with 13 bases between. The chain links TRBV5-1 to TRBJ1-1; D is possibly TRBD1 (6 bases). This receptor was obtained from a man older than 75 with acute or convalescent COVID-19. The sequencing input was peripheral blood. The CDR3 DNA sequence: TGCGCCAGCAGCGTTGGGCAGGGGTACACTGAAGCTTTCTTT. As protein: CASSVGQGYTEAFF.